This T cell receptor beta chain appears in the sequencing data of a study of T cell responses to AZD1222 COVID-19 vaccine. The protocol was immunoSEQ multiplex PCR, while the TCRdb copy is restricted to in-frame clones and leaves out a portion. Of 250,000 to 300,000 clones in the sample, around 93% were seen once. The TCR sequence derives from an adult who received the AZD1222 COVID-19 vaccine. Material: peripheral blood, obtained 28 days after the second AZD1222 dose.

The CDR3 spells CASSLRQLNTEAFF. CDR3 bases: TGTGCCAGCAGTTTAAGACAGTTGAACACTGAAGCTTTCTTT. The gene calls are TRBV28 and TRBJ1-1, with TRBD1 as a possible D gene (5 bases). Trimming removed 2 bases from V and 0 bases from J, with 7 bases in between. Germline V gene sequence: CDR1 MDHEN, CDR2 SYDVKM. The CDR3 is 14 amino acids.